The rows below give T cell receptor beta chains drawn from one sample of a study of memory CD4+ T cells and cytomegalovirus serostatus. Data came from immunoSEQ multiplex PCR; TCRdb stores just in-frame clones and leaves some out. This table has some 52,000 clones, 80% appearing once. Material for sequencing was memory CD4+ T cells from blood. The receptors originated from an adult in good health and CMV-seropositive. CDR3s include the opening cysteine and the closing phenylalanine or tryptophan. D genes are given only for firm matches. The size of a clone is reported for some rows only, either as once, few or many, or as a class for expanded clones.

V,D,J,size,CDR3,DNA
TRBV30,TRBD2,TRBJ2-5,-,CATGLAGGFFVGTQYF,TGTGCCACCGGACTAGCGGGGGGCTTTTTCGTCGGGACCCAGTACTTC
TRBV14,TRBD1,TRBJ1-2,-,CASSQDQGEGYGYTF,TGTGCCAGCAGCCAAGACCAGGGGGAGGGCTATGGCTACACCTTC
TRBV30,-,TRBJ2-7,-,CAWGTSDHEQYF,TGTGCCTGGGGGACTTCGGACCACGAGCAGTACTTC
TRBV7-8,-,TRBJ2-7,-,CASIPDWDSYEQYF,TGTGCCAGCATCCCCGACTGGGACTCCTACGAGCAGTACTTC
TRBV7-2,-,TRBJ2-5,-,CASSMGQQETQYF,TGTGCCAGCAGCATGGGGCAACAAGAGACCCAGTACTTC
TRBV6-6,TRBD1,TRBJ2-4,once,CASPLTGTGHF,TGTGCCAGCCCTCTAACCGGGACAGGGCACTTC
TRBV6-6,TRBD2,TRBJ2-3,once,CASLSGGPTDTQYF,TGTGCCAGCCTGTCGGGGGGGCCTACAGATACGCAGTATTTT
TRBV6-1,-,TRBJ1-2,-,CASSEVGQRNYGYTF,TGTGCCAGCAGTGAAGTAGGCCAGAGGAACTATGGCTACACCTTC
TRBV28,TRBD2,TRBJ2-1,-,CATGNLAGERGSEQFF,TGTGCCACCGGTAACTTAGCGGGAGAGCGAGGCAGTGAGCAGTTCTTC
TRBV4-3,TRBD2,TRBJ2-3,-,CASSQDRPSGGTDTQYF,TGCGCCAGCAGCCAAGATCGGCCGAGCGGGGGAACAGATACGCAGTATTTT
TRBV19,TRBD1,TRBJ2-1,-,CATLDRGRGNEQFF,TGTGCCACCCTGGACAGGGGAAGAGGCAATGAGCAGTTCTTC
TRBV19,-,TRBJ1-5,-,CASSKQGEGDQPQHF,TGTGCCAGTAGTAAACAGGGAGAGGGCGATCAGCCCCAGCATTTT
TRBV6-6,TRBD1,TRBJ2-7,-,CASRPTGAGSYEQYF,TGTGCCAGCAGACCCACAGGGGCGGGCTCCTACGAGCAGTACTTC
TRBV5-1,-,TRBJ2-3,-,CASSVSPGPWTDTQYF,TGCGCCAGCAGCGTTTCCCCGGGACCTTGGACAGATACGCAGTATTTT
TRBV5-6,-,TRBJ2-3,-,CASSLGPLVADTQYF,TGTGCCAGCAGCTTGGGGCCCCTAGTTGCTGATACGCAGTATTTT
TRBV16,TRBD1,TRBJ2-2,-,CASRPTGAGELFF,TGTGCCAGCAGGCCAACAGGGGCCGGGGAGCTGTTTTTT
TRBV7-2,-,TRBJ2-2,-,CASSQANTGELFF,TGTGCCAGCAGCCAGGCAAACACCGGGGAGCTGTTTTTT
TRBV13,TRBD1,TRBJ2-5,-,CASSRGQGIQETQYF,TGTGCCAGCAGCCGGGGACAGGGAATCCAAGAGACCCAGTACTTC
TRBV7-2,-,TRBJ1-4,-,CASSLDKGIRNEKLFF,TGTGCCAGCAGCTTGGACAAGGGAATACGGAATGAAAAACTGTTTTTT
TRBV5-6,-,TRBJ1-6,few,CASSLAGQGSWSPLHF,TGTGCCAGCAGCTTGGCCGGTCAGGGCTCTTGGTCACCCCTCCACTTT
TRBV11-2,-,TRBJ1-4,-,CASSLDRSSREKLFF,TGTGCCAGCAGCTTAGACAGATCTTCGAGAGAAAAACTGTTTTTT
TRBV27,-,TRBJ1-6,-,CASSLGRAGGSPLHF,TGTGCCAGCAGTTTGGGCAGGGCGGGTGGCTCACCCCTCCACTTT
TRBV5-5,-,TRBJ2-6,-,CASSLSGLTPGSGANVLTF,TGTGCCAGCAGCTTGTCGGGGCTAACACCTGGCTCTGGGGCCAACGTCCTGACTTTC
TRBV9,-,TRBJ2-7,-,CASSVGGEGDYEQYF,TGTGCCAGCAGCGTAGGAGGGGAAGGTGACTACGAGCAGTACTTC
TRBV18,TRBD1,TRBJ2-1,once,CASSPQGGNGNEQFF,TGTGCCAGCTCACCACAAGGGGGCAATGGCAATGAGCAGTTCTTC
TRBV7-2,-,TRBJ2-5,-,CASSLYRQETQYF,TGTGCCAGCAGCTTATACAGACAAGAGACCCAGTACTTC
TRBV11-1,TRBD2,TRBJ2-7,-,CASSFGGRPYEQYF,TGTGCCAGCAGCTTCGGCGGGAGGCCCTACGAGCAGTACTTC
TRBV6-5,-,TRBJ1-2,-,CASRQGFSGGYTF,TGTGCCAGCAGGCAGGGGTTTTCGGGCGGCTACACCTTC
TRBV29-1,-,TRBJ2-1,once,CSVADVNEQFF,TGCAGCGTTGCGGATGTCAATGAGCAGTTCTTC
TRBV5-6,-,TRBJ1-2,-,CASSLADRPLYGYTF,TGTGCCAGCAGCTTGGCCGATAGACCCCTCTATGGCTACACCTTC
TRBV2,-,TRBJ2-1,-,CASSEGRGEYTEQFF,TGTGCCAGCAGTGAAGGTAGGGGCGAGTACACTGAGCAGTTCTTC
TRBV29-1,TRBD1,TRBJ2-6,-,CSVEEGGQGGTF,TGCAGCGTTGAAGAAGGAGGACAGGGGGGCACTTTC
TRBV6-1,TRBD2,TRBJ2-1,few,CASRSGTRVGNEQFF,TGTGCCAGCAGATCCGGGACTAGGGTCGGCAATGAGCAGTTCTTC
TRBV6-5,-,TRBJ1-6,-,CASSSRYNSPLHF,TGTGCCAGCAGTTCCCGGTATAATTCACCCCTCCACTTT
TRBV28,TRBD1,TRBJ1-3,-,CASWTGISGSGNTIYF,TGTGCCAGCTGGACAGGCATCTCCGGCTCTGGAAACACCATATATTTT
TRBV14,-,TRBJ2-7,-,CASSQAATKIYEQYF,TGTGCCAGCAGCCAGGCGGCAACTAAGATCTACGAGCAGTACTTC
TRBV7-9,TRBD1,TRBJ1-4,once,CASSLGAGQAQAELFF,TGTGCCAGCAGCTTAGGGGCGGGACAGGCCCAAGCGGAACTGTTTTTT
TRBV6-6,TRBD1,TRBJ1-5,-,CASSYSGQEAWPQHF,TGTGCCAGCAGTTACTCGGGACAGGAGGCCTGGCCCCAGCATTTT
TRBV2,TRBD2,TRBJ2-1,-,CASSTTSGSGNEQFF,TGTGCCAGCAGCACGACTAGCGGGAGCGGAAATGAGCAGTTCTTC
TRBV19,-,TRBJ1-6,-,CASSIFVAGNSPLHF,TGTGCCAGTAGTATTTTTGTCGCGGGGAATTCACCCCTCCACTTT
TRBV6-1,TRBD1,TRBJ1-5,-,CASSAMTGVNQPQHF,TGTGCCAGCAGTGCGATGACAGGGGTCAATCAGCCCCAGCATTTT
TRBV9,TRBD1,TRBJ2-1,-,CASSERQGIYEQFF,TGTGCCAGCAGCGAAAGACAGGGGATCTATGAGCAGTTCTTC
TRBV7-3,TRBD2,TRBJ2-1,-,CASSLHGGTNEQFF,TGTGCCAGCAGCCTCCACGGGGGGACCAATGAGCAGTTCTTC
TRBV9,-,TRBJ2-1,-,CASSVTAGRTGISTSEQFF,TGTGCCAGCAGCGTTACGGCAGGGAGAACGGGGATTTCCACAAGTGAGCAGTTCTTC
TRBV6-5,TRBD1,TRBJ1-2,-,CASSYSQGVIYGYTF,TGTGCCAGCAGTTACTCTCAGGGGGTTATCTATGGCTACACCTTC
TRBV6-1,-,TRBJ1-1,-,CASGRQNTEAFF,TGTGCCAGCGGGAGACAGAACACTGAAGCTTTCTTT
TRBV7-2,-,TRBJ1-1,-,CASSLSRGTEAFF,TGTGCCAGCAGCTTAAGCAGGGGCACTGAAGCTTTCTTT
TRBV2,TRBD1,TRBJ2-3,-,CASSEGRGRTDTQYF,TGTGCCAGCAGTGAAGGCAGGGGGCGAACAGATACGCAGTATTTT
TRBV7-2,-,TRBJ2-2,-,CASNAGYTGELFF,TGTGCCAGTAATGCAGGCTACACCGGGGAGCTGTTTTTT
TRBV28,TRBD2,TRBJ2-7,-,CASSSSGTSGPSLAYEQYF,TGTGCCAGCAGTTCCTCCGGTACTAGCGGTCCTTCTTTAGCCTACGAGCAGTACTTC
TRBV5-6,-,TRBJ2-5,-,CASSGRVEETQYF,TGTGCCAGCAGCGGCCGGGTCGAAGAGACCCAGTACTTC
TRBV4-2,-,TRBJ2-7,-,CASSPNPGQTTLYEQYF,TGTGCCAGCAGCCCTAACCCGGGACAAACCACCCTCTACGAGCAGTACTTC
TRBV21-1,-,TRBJ1-2,-,CASSKLGEGNPRGYTF,TGTGCCAGCAGCAAACTAGGGGAGGGGAACCCTAGGGGCTACACCTTC
TRBV18,TRBD1,TRBJ2-2,-,CASSPPQDRVVLDTGELFF,TGTGCCAGCTCACCACCTCAGGACAGGGTAGTGTTAGACACCGGGGAGCTGTTTTTT
TRBV30,-,TRBJ1-1,-,CAWLNPPAANTEAFF,TGTGCCTGGCTAAACCCTCCGGCGGCGAACACTGAAGCTTTCTTT
TRBV12-5,TRBD1,TRBJ1-5,-,CASGLGLDRAINQPQHF,TGTGCTAGTGGTTTGGGACTGGACAGGGCTATCAATCAGCCCCAGCATTTT
TRBV5-4,-,TRBJ2-6,-,CASSRKTPGANVLTF,TGTGCCAGCAGCCGCAAGACCCCTGGGGCCAACGTCCTGACTTTC
TRBV9,TRBD1,TRBJ2-1,-,CASSVHTGVNEQFF,TGTGCCAGCAGCGTCCACACAGGGGTCAATGAGCAGTTCTTC